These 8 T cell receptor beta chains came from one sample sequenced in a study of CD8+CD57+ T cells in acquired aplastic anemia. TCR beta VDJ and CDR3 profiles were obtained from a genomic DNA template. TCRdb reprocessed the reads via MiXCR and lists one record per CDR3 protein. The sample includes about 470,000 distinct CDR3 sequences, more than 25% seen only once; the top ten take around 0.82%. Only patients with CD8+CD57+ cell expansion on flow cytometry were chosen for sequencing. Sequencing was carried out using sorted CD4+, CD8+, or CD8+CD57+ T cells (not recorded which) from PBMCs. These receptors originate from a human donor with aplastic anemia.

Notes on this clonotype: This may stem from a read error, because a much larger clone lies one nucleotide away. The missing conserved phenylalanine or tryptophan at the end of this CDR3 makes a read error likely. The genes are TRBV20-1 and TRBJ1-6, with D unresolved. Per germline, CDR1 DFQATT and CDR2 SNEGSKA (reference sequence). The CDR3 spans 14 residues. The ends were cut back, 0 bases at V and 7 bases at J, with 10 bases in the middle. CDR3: CSARDRTVNSPLHI. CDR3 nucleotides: TGCAGTGCTAGAGACAGGACGGTAAATTCACCCCTCCACATT.

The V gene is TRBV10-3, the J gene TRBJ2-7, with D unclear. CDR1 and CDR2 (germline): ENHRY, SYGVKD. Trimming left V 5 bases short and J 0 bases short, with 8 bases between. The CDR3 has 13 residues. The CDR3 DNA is TGTGCCATCAGTCCTCCAAACTCCTACGAGCAGTACTTC. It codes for CAISPPNSYEQYF.

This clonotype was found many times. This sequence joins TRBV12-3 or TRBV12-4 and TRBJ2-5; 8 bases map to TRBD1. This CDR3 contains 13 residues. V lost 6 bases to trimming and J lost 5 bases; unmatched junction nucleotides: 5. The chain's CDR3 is CASSQTGAETQYF. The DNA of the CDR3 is TGTGCCAGCAGCCAGACAGGGGCTGAGACCCAGTACTTC.

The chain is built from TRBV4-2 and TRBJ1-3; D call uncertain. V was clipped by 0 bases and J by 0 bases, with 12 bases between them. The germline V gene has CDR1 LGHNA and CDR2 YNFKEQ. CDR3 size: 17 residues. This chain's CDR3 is CASSQEIAANSGNTIYF. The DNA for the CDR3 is TGTGCCAGCAGCCAAGAAATAGCTGCAAACTCTGGAAACACCATATATTTT.

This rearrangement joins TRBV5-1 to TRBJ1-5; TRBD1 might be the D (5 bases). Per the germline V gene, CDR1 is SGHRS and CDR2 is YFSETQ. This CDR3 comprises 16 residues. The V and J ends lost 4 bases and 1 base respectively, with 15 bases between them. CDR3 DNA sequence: TGCGCCAGCAGCCAGTCTCCCGGGGGGAGCAATCAGCCCCAGCATTTT. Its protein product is CASSQSPGGSNQPQHF. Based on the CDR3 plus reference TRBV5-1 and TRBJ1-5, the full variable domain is KAGVTQTPRYLIKTRGQQVTLSCSPISGHRSVSWYQQTPGQGLQFLFEYFSETQRNKGNFPGRFSGRQFSNSRSEMNVSTLELGDSALYLCASSQSPGGSNQPQHFGDGTRLSIL.

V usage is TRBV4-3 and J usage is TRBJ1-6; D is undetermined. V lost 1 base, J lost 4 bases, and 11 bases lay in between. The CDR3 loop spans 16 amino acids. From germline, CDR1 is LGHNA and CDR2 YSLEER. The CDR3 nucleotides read TGCGCCAGCAGCCAAGGAACAGCCGATTATAATTCACCCCTCCACTTT. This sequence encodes CASSQGTADYNSPLHF.

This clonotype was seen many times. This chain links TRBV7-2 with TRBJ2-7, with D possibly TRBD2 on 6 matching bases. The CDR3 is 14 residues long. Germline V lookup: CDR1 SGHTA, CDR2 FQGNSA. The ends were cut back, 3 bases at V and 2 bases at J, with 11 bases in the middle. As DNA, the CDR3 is TGTGCCAGCAGCTTGAGGGAGGTCACCTACGAGCAGTACTTC. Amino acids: CASSLREVTYEQYF.

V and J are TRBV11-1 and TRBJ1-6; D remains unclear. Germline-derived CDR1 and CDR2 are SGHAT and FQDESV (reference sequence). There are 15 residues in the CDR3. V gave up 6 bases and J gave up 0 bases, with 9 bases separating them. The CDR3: CASRLTSSYNSPLHF. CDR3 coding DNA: TGTGCCAGCAGACTTACAAGCTCCTATAATTCACCCCTCCACTTT.